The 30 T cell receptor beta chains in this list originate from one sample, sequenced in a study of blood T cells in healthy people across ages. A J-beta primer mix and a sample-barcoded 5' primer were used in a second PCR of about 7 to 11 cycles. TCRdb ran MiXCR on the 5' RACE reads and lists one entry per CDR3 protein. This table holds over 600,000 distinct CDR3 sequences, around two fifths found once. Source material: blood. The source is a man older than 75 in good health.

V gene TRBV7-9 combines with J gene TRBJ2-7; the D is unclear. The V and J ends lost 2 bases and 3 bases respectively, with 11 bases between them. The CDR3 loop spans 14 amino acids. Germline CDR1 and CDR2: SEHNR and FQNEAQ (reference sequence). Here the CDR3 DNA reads TGTGCCAGCAGCTTAACCGGACCTTTCTACGAGCAGTACTTC. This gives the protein CASSLTGPFYEQYF. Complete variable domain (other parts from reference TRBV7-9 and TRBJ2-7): DTGVSQNPRHKITKRGQNVTFRCDPISEHNRLYWYRQTLGQGPEFLTYFQNEAQLEKSRLLSDRFSAERPKGSFSTLEIQRTEQGDSAMYLCASSLTGPFYEQYFGPGTRLTVT.

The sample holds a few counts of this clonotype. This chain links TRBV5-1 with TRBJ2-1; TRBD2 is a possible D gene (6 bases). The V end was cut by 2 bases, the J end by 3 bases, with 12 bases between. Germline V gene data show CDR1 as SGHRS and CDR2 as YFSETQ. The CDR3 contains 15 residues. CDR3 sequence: CASSLVTGDYNEQFF. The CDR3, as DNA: TGCGCCAGCAGCTTAGTAACGGGGGACTACAATGAGCAGTTCTTC.

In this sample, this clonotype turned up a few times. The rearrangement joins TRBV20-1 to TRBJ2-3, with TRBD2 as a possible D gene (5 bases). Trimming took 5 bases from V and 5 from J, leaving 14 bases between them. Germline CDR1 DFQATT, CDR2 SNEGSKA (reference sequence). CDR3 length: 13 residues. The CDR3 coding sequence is TGCAGTGCTGAACGGGATAACCTAGATACGCAGTATTTT. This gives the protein CSAERDNLDTQYF.

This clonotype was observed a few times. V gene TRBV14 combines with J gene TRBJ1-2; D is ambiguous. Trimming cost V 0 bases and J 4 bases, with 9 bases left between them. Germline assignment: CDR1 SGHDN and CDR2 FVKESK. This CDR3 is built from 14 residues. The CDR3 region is CASSQDNFAYGYTF. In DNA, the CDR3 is TGTGCCAGCAGCCAAGATAACTTCGCCTATGGCTACACCTTC.

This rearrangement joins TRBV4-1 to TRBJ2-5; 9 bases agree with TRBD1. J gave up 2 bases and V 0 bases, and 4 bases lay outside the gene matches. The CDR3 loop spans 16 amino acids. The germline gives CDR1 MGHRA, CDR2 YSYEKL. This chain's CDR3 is CASSQDGTGWQETQYF. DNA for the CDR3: TGCGCCAGCAGCCAAGATGGGACAGGGTGGCAAGAGACCCAGTACTTC.

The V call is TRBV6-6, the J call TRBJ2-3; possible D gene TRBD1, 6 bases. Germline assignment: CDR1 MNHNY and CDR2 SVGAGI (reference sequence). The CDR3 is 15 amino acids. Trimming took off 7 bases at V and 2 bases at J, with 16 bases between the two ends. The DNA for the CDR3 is TGTGCCAGCAAGACCAGGGGTCATTTCACAGATACGCAGTATTTT. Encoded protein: CASKTRGHFTDTQYF.

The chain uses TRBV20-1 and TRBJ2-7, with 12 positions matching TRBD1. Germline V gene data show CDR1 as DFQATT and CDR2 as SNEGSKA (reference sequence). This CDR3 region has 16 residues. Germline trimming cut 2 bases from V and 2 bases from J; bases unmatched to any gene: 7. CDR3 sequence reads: CSARSGQGASPYEQYF. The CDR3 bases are TGCAGTGCTAGATCGGGACAGGGGGCTTCGCCCTACGAGCAGTACTTC.

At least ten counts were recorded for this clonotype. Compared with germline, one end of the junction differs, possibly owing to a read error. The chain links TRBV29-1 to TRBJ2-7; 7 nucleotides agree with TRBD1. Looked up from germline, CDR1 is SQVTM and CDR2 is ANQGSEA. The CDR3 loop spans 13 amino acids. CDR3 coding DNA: TGCAGCGTTAAAGACAGGGCAATCCACGAGCAGTACTTC. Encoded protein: CSVKDRAIHEQYF.

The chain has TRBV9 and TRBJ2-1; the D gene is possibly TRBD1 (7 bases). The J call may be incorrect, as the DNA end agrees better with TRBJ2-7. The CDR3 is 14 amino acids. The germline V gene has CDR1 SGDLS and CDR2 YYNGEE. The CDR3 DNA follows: TGTGCCAGCAGCAAGGCAGGGGGGTTAGGGGAGCAGTACTTC. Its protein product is CASSKAGGLGEQYF.

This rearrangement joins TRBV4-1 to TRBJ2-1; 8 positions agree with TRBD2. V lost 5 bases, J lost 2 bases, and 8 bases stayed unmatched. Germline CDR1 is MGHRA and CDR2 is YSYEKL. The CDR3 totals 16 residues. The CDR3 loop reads CASSRGIAGPYNEQFF. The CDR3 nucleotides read TGCGCCAGCAGCAGAGGAATAGCGGGGCCCTACAATGAGCAGTTCTTC.

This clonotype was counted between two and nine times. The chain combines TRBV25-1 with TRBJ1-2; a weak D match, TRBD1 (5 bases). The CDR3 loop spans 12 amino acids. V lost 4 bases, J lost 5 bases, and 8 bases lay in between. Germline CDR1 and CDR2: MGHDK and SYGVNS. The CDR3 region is CASSGGFYGYTF. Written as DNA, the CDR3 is TGTGCCAGCAGTGGGGGGTTTTATGGCTACACCTTC.

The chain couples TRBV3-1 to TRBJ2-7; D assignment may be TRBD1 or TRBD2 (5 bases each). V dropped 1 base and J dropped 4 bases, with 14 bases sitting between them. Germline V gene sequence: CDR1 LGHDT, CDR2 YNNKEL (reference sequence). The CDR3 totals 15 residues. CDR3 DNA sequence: TGTGCCAGCAGCCAAGGGAACTACGAGGGGTACGAGCAGTACTTC. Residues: CASSQGNYEGYEQYF.

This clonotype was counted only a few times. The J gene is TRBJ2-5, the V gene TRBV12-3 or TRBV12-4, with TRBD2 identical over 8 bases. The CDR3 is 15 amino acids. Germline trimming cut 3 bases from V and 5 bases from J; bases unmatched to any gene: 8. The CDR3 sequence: CASSLRRRGAETQYF. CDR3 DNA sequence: TGTGCCAGCAGTTTGCGTAGGCGGGGGGCGGAGACCCAGTACTTC.

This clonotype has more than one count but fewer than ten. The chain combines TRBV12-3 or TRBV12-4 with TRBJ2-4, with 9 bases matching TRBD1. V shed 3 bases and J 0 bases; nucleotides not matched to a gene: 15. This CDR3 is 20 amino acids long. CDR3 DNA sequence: TGTGCCAGCAGTTTCTCTTTTTCGGGACAGGGAAAACTAGCCAAAAACATTCAGTACTTC. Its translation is CASSFSFSGQGKLAKNIQYF.

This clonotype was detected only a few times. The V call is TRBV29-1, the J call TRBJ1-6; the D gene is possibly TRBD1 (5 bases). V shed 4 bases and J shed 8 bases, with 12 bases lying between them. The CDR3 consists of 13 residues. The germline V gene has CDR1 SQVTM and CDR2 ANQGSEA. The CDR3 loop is CSVATRGDSPLHF. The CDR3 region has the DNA TGCAGCGTTGCTACACGGGGGGATTCACCCCTCCACTTT.

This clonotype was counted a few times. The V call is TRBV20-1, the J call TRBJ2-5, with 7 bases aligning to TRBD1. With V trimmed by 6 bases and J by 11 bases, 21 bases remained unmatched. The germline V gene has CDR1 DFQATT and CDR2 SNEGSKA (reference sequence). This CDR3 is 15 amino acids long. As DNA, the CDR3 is TGCAGTGCAAGGAGACCGGGACAGCTAAAGGATGAGCAGTACTTC. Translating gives CSARRPGQLKDEQYF.

The CDR3 here is CSAGRRGGGDTQYF. The CDR3 DNA is TGCAGTGCTGGAAGGCGGGGGGGCGGTGATACGCAGTATTTT. The chain couples TRBV20-1 to TRBJ2-3, with 9 bases aligning to TRBD2. Germline CDR1 is DFQATT and CDR2 is SNEGSKA (reference sequence). The CDR3 loop spans 14 amino acids. Trimming at V came to 5 bases and at J to 6 bases, leaving 9 bases not matched to a gene.

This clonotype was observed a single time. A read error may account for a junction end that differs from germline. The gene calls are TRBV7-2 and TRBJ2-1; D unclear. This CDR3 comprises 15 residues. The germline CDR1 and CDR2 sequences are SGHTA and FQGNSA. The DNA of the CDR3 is TGTGCTAGCAGCTTAGGGCTAGACACCTACAATGAGCAGTTCTTC. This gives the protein CASSLGLDTYNEQFF.

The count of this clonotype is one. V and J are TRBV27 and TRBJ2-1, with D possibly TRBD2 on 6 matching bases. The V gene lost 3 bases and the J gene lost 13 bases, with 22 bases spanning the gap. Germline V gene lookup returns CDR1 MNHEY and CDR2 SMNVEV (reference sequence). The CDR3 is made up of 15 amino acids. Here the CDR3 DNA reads TGTGCCAGCAGTTTGATTGGCGGGGTGCAAGAGACCCAGTTCTTC. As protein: CASSLIGGVQETQFF.

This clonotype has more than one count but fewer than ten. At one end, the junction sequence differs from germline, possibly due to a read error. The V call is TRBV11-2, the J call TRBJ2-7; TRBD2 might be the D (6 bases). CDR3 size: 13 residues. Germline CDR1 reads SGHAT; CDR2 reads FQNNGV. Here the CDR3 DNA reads TGTGCCAGCAGCGTAGAAAGAGGAGGGGTTAAGTACTTC. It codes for CASSVERGGVKYF. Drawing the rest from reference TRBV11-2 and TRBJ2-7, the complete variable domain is EAGVAQSPRYKIIEKRQSVAFWCNPISGHATLYWYQQILGQGPKLLIQFQNNGVVDDSQLPKDRFSAERLKGVDSTLKIQPAKLEDSAVYLCASSVERGGVKYFGPGTRLTVT.

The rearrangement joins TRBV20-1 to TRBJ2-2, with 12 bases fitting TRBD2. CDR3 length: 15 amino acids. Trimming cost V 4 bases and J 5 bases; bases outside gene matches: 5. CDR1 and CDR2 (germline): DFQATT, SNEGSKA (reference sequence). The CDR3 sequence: CSATVGTSGTGELFF. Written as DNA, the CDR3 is TGCAGTGCTACAGTAGGGACTAGCGGGACCGGGGAGCTGTTTTTT.

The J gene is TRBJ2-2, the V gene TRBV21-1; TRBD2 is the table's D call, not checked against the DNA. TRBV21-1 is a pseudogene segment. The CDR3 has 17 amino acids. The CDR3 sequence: CASSKAVAGRSGGELFF. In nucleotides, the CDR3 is TGTGCCAGCAGCAAAGCGGTTGCGGGAAGGTCAGGCGGGGAGCTGTTTTTT.

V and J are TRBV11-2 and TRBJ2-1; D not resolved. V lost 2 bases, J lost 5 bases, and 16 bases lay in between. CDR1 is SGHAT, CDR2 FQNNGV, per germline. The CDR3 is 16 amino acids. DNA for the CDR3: TGTGCCAGCAGCTTATCCTCCCACCATACGAACAATGAGCAGTTCTTC. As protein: CASSLSSHHTNNEQFF.

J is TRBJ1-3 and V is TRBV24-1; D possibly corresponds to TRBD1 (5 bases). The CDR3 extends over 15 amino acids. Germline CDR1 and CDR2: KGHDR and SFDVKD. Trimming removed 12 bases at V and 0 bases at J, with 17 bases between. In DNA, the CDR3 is TGTGCCTCGGCCGGTGGGGACCACTCTGGAAACACCATATATTTT. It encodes CASAGGDHSGNTIYF.

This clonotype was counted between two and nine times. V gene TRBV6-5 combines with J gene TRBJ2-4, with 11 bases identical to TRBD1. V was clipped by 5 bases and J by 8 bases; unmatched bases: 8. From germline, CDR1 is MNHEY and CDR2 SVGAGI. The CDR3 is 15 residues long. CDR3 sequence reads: CASSPGQGAGYIQYF. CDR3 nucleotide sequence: TGTGCCAGCAGTCCCGGACAGGGGGCGGGTTACATTCAGTACTTC.

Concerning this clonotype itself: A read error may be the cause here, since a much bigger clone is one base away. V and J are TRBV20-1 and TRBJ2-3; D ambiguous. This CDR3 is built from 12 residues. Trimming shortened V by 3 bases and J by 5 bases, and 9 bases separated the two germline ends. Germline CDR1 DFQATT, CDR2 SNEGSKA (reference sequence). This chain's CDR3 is CSASRPLDTQYF. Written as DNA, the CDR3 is TGCAGTGCTAGCCGGCCGTTAGATACGCAGTATTTT.

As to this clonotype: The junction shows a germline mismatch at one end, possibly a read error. The CDR3 here is CSAIKTSGGVTGTQYF. The CDR3 DNA reads TGCAGTGCTATTAAGACTAGCGGGGGGGTCACAGGTACGCAGTATTTT. The rearrangement uses TRBV20-1 and TRBJ2-3; 14 positions agree with TRBD2. Per the germline V gene, CDR1 is DFQATT and CDR2 is SNEGSKA (reference sequence). This CDR3 contains 16 residues.

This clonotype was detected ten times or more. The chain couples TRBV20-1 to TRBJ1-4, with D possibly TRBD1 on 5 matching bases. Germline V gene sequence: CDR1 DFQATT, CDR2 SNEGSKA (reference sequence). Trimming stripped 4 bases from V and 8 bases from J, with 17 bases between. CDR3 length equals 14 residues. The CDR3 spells CSANRDPFREKLFF. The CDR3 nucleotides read TGCAGTGCTAACCGGGACCCCTTTAGAGAAAAACTGTTTTTT.

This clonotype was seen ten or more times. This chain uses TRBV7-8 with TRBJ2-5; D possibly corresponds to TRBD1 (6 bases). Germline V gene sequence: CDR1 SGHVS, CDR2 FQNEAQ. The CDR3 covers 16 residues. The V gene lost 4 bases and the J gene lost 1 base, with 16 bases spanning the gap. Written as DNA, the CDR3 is TGTGCCAGCAGCTCGCCCGGGACATTTTCCCAAGAGACCCAGTACTTC. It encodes CASSSPGTFSQETQYF.

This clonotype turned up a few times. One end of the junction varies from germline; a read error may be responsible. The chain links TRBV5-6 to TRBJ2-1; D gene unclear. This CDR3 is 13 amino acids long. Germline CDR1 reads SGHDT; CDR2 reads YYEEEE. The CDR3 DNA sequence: TGTGCCAGCAGGTTGGAAGGGCTCAATGAGCAGTTCTTC. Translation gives CASRLEGLNEQFF.